This TCR beta chain stems from a study of cytomegalovirus exposure and HLA in healthy donors. The study's findings and limits: A later analysis found that most CMV-associated TCR beta chains appeared HLA-restricted.

A remark on this clone: Its target is not known.

The PCR used 60 Vbeta and 13 Jbeta primers. Original data processing: Around 9.9 million shared chains were among the 80 million or so unique TCR beta chains that a later analysis counted. Assay: immunoSEQ multiplex PCR; the TCRdb copy retains only in-frame clones and omits some. That table is the source of V, J and clone size, and D and trimming were worked out from the DNA. Here the sample spans 150,000 to 200,000 clones, about four fifths being singletons. The sequenced material came from PBMCs. The sequence was collected from a male donor in good health and CMV-seropositive.

This CDR3 reads CASSRRRTGADSNQPQHF. CDR3 DNA sequence: TGTGCCAGCAGCCGAAGAAGGACAGGGGCCGATAGCAATCAGCCCCAGCATTTT. V is TRBV2 and J is TRBJ1-5; 9 positions match TRBD1. This CDR3 contains 18 residues. V shed 6 bases, J shed 0 bases, and the junction held 12 bases outside the gene matches. CDR1 and CDR2 (germline): SNHLY, FYNNEI.